Following are 19 T cell receptor beta chains from one sample sequenced in a study of CD8 T cells in ankylosing spondylitis. TCRdb redid the calling of the 5' RACE reads with MiXCR, one entry per CDR3 protein. This table has about 190,000 distinct CDR3 sequences, over 10% appearing once. What was sequenced was blood, either unsorted or a sorted T cell fraction (not recorded which). The receptors here all came from a female donor with ankylosing spondylitis or in good health (not recorded which).

As concerns this clonotype: A much larger clone is a single base away; this may be a read error. The rearrangement links TRBV2 to TRBJ2-1; 10 bases align to TRBD2. The germline CDR1 and CDR2 sequences are SNHLY and FYNNEI. CDR3 size: 15 residues. CDR3 sequence: CASSPGTSANNEQSF. CDR3 DNA sequence: TGTGCCAGCAGTCCCGGGACTAGCGCTAACAATGAGCAGTCCTTC.

In this sample, this clonotype turned up many times. As DNA, the CDR3 is TGCGCCAGCAGCTTACGCGGACAGGGGGATGAAGCTTTCTTT. This sequence encodes CASSLRGQGDEAFF. The chain combines TRBV5-1 with TRBJ1-1; TRBD1 matches 10 bases. The V and J ends lost 2 bases and 7 bases, in that order; junction bases with no gene match: 5. Germline loops: CDR1 SGHRS, CDR2 YFSETQ. The CDR3 is made up of 14 amino acids.

This clonotype was counted at least ten times. The V call is TRBV20-1, the J call TRBJ2-1; a possible D gene is TRBD1 (5 bases). The CDR3 length is 13 residues. CDR1 and CDR2 from the germline V gene are DFQATT and SNEGSKA (reference sequence). The DNA for the CDR3 is TGCAGGGTCAAGGGAAGGGGCTACAATGAGCAGTTCTTC. Its protein is CRVKGRGYNEQFF.

The table lists this clonotype with many counts. CDR3 loop: CASKVPQGFRGYTF. CDR3 nucleotides: TGTGCCAGCAAGGTCCCCCAGGGTTTTCGGGGCTACACCTTC. The chain has TRBV28 and TRBJ1-2, with a weak D call TRBD1 (5 bases). Germline-derived CDR1 and CDR2 are MDHEN and SYDVKM. The CDR3 length is 14 residues. V gave up 7 bases and J gave up 8 bases, with 20 bases separating them.

The chain links TRBV19 to TRBJ2-2; 12 bases match TRBD2. V trimming: 6 bases; J trimming: 7 bases; junction bases outside the gene matches: 3. This CDR3 has 14 residues. Germline values: CDR1 LNHDA, CDR2 SQIVND (reference sequence). CDR3 sequence: CASRTSGSYGELFF. The CDR3 DNA sequence: TGTGCCAGTAGGACTAGCGGGAGCTACGGGGAGCTGTTTTTT.

This clonotype was recorded a few times. V and J are TRBV3-1 and TRBJ1-1; 8 nucleotides agree with TRBD1. The V segment lost 1 base and the J segment 1 base; nucleotides outside the gene matches: 2. Germline values: CDR1 LGHDT, CDR2 YNNKEL (reference sequence). CDR3 size: 15 residues. The CDR3 DNA follows: TGTGCCAGCAGCCAAGGGGACAGGTCGAACACTGAAGCTTTCTTT. Amino acid sequence: CASSQGDRSNTEAFF.

The rearrangement uses TRBV5-4 and TRBJ2-1, with 12 bases matching TRBD2. The CDR3 covers 13 residues. The junction had 3 bases not matched to a gene; V was cut back by 3 bases and J by 11 bases. Per germline, CDR1 SGHNT and CDR2 YYREEE (reference sequence). Written as DNA, the CDR3 is TGTGCCAGCAGCTCCGGACTAGCGGGGCAGCAGTTCTTC. This translates into CASSSGLAGQQFF.

This clonotype was detected many times. The chain links TRBV11-2 to TRBJ1-5; 8 nucleotides line up with TRBD1. V gave up 0 bases and J gave up 1 base; unmatched junction bases: 8. Per germline, CDR1 SGHAT and CDR2 FQNNGV. This CDR3 has 18 residues. CDR3: CASSLDPLDRESNQPQHF. CDR3 DNA: TGTGCCAGCAGCTTAGATCCCCTGGACAGGGAAAGCAATCAGCCCCAGCATTTT.

This clonotype was counted at least ten times. This rearrangement joins TRBV11-2 to TRBJ1-4; no clear D. The ends were cut back, 3 bases at V and 6 bases at J, with 11 bases in the middle. Germline assignment: CDR1 SGHAT and CDR2 FQNNGV. The CDR3 spans 14 residues. Here the CDR3 DNA reads TGTGCCAGCAGCTTTACCGGTCGGGATGAAAAACTGTTTTTT. Translated: CASSFTGRDEKLFF.

This clonotype was observed many times. The V call is TRBV30, the J call TRBJ2-7, with no clear D. V gave up 0 bases and J gave up 2 bases, with 8 bases separating them. The CDR3 has 13 amino acids. Germline CDR1 and CDR2: GTSNPN and SVGIG (reference sequence). CDR3 nucleotide sequence: TGTGCCTGGAGTGTACCAGTTACCTACGAGCAGTACTTC. Amino acid sequence: CAWSVPVTYEQYF.

This clonotype was counted at least ten times. CDR3 loop: CSVERGQSNGYTF. The DNA of the CDR3 is TGCAGCGTTGAGAGGGGACAATCCAATGGCTACACCTTC. The chain joins TRBV29-1 to TRBJ1-2, with a possible D match to TRBD1 (6 bases). The CDR3 covers 13 residues. V lost 3 bases, J lost 6 bases, and 14 bases lay in between. CDR1 SQVTM and CDR2 ANQGSEA come from the germline V gene.

This clonotype has more than one count but fewer than ten. This chain joins TRBV20-1 and TRBJ1-5; TRBD1 is a possible D gene (6 bases). The CDR3 is made up of 15 amino acids. Trimming left V 6 bases short and J 1 base short, with 16 bases between. The germline CDR1 and CDR2 sequences are DFQATT and SNEGSKA (reference sequence). The chain's CDR3 is CSASMGAMSNQPQHF. CDR3 bases: TGCAGTGCGTCGATGGGGGCCATGAGCAATCAGCCCCAGCATTTT.

The chain has TRBV7-8 and TRBJ1-2, with D maybe TRBD1 (6 bases). Germline V gene lookup returns CDR1 SGHVS and CDR2 FQNEAQ. The CDR3 is made up of 14 amino acids. The V and J ends lost 3 bases and 8 bases respectively, with 16 bases between them. The CDR3 sequence is CASSLRGGSGGYTF. CDR3 DNA sequence: TGTGCCAGCAGCTTGAGAGGGGGAAGCGGGGGCTACACCTTC.

The sample holds many counts of this clonotype. V usage is TRBV12-3 or TRBV12-4 and J usage is TRBJ1-5; the match to TRBD1 covers 7 bases. The CDR3 runs to 19 residues. Losses at the gene ends were 2 bases for V and 0 bases for J; bases not matched to a gene: 13. The CDR3 spells CASSLRRGLLTFSNQPQHF. The CDR3, as DNA: TGTGCCAGCAGTTTACGGAGGGGGCTCCTTACCTTTAGCAATCAGCCCCAGCATTTT.

In this sample, this clonotype turned up a few times. This sequence joins TRBV23-1 and TRBJ2-1; D gene unclear. TRBV23-1 is assigned to the ORF class and has an uncertain function. There are 15 residues in the CDR3. The V and J ends lost 0 bases and 5 bases respectively, with 11 bases between them. CDR3 residues: CASSQSAGRNNEQFF. The DNA of the CDR3 is TGCGCCAGCAGTCAATCAGCCGGCAGAAACAATGAGCAGTTCTTC.

Turning to this clonotype: This may be a read error, as it is one base from a much larger clone. This rearrangement joins TRBV11-3 to TRBJ1-3, with D unclear. This CDR3 comprises 16 residues. CDR1 and CDR2 from the germline V gene are SGHNT and YENEEA. For the CDR3, the DNA is TGTGCCAACAGCTTGGACGGTCGTAAAGGCGAGGACACCATATATTTT. This encodes CANSLDGRKGEDTIYF.

Many counts were recorded for this clonotype. The V gene is TRBV7-8, the J gene TRBJ2-1, with 7 bases that match TRBD2. This CDR3 contains 15 residues. Trimming took 3 bases from V and 7 from J; bases not matched to a gene: 9. Germline CDR1 is SGHVS and CDR2 is FQNEAQ. CDR3 sequence: CASSFASGFENEQFF. The DNA of the CDR3 is TGTGCCAGCAGCTTCGCTAGCGGTTTCGAAAATGAGCAGTTCTTC.

This chain uses TRBV7-6 with TRBJ1-1; TRBD1 might be the D (6 bases). This CDR3 region has 15 residues. V dropped 3 bases and J dropped 4 bases, with 15 bases sitting between them. Germline V CDR1 and CDR2: SGHVS, FNYEAQ. CDR3 DNA sequence: TGTGCCAGCAGCTTTGAAAGGGGGTTCGCCACTGAAGCTTTCTTT. Its translation: CASSFERGFATEAFF.

This sequence joins TRBV7-2 and TRBJ1-2; 9 bases are shared with TRBD1. After removal of 1 base from V and 8 bases from J, the junction contained 5 bases not matched to a gene. CDR1 and CDR2 (germline): SGHTA, FQGNSA. This CDR3 region has 14 residues. For the CDR3, the DNA is TGTGCCAGCAGCTTAGACAGGGGGCTGCGGGGCTACACCTTC. Its translation is CASSLDRGLRGYTF.